This note documents a single T cell receptor (beta chain) sequence. Its antigen target is currently unknown. No base quality values were provided; no much bigger clone lies one nucleotide off. TCRbeta CDR3 regions were amplified from genomic DNA using the immunoSEQ Assay, a bias-controlled multiplex PCR. Under the source paper's analysis protocol: The number of nucleated cells in each sample was estimated by amplification of reference gene primers within the assay. To quantify the absolute abundance of each unique TCRbeta CDR3 rearrangement, sequence reads were collapsed and filtered. For each sample, productive Simpson clonality was calculated as the square root of Simpson's diversity index over productive rearrangements. TCRdb took over this immuneACCESS table, retaining in-frame rearrangements with V and J assigned. Such tables are incomplete; in checked studies, under half of the missing clones stem from an unresolved V gene, and the remainder is unexplained. V, J and clone size derive from that table, while D and trimming were established from the DNA sequence. The sample table holds 260,000 or so clones, of which less than 85% were seen once. The ten largest clones represent 2% to 3% of the sample.

Participants in the prospective study were enrolled through a virtual design, were aged 18 to 89 years, and lived in 24 United States geographic areas. In the prospective study, participants were assigned to cohorts based on the clinical history participants reported in a screening survey and a study questionnaire. Recovered participants in ImmuneRACE Cohort 3 were defined as having two consecutive negative NP/OP PCR tests, clearance from a healthcare professional, or resolution of symptoms. Each participant in the prospective study had whole blood, serum and a nasopharyngeal or oropharyngeal swab collected by mobile phlebotomists. Participants in the prospective study had the option to provide additional blood draws and questionnaires over an approximately 2-month period. Prospective study blood samples were shipped either frozen or at room temperature before DNA extraction. This specimen comes from a study of blood T cell repertoires in COVID-19 (dated by TCRdb to the early 2020s). In the study overall: The collaborator samples originated in the United States, Italy and Spain and spanned the acute and convalescent phases of COVID-19. The material from the prospective study consisted of cDNA or gDNA derived from T cells, B-cell-depleted T cells, or PBMCs. The dataset comprised deeply sampled blood TCRbeta repertoires from subjects exposed to, actively infected with, or recovered from COVID-19. The repertoires were made available in a free public database intended to serve as a resource for research on the immune response to SARS-CoV-2. The samples were drawn from the first 160 participants of the ongoing ImmuneRACE study and from 1,254 subjects provided by 6 global collaborators. A de-identified subject ID, COVID-19 status, age in years and sex were almost always included in the sample metadata. Where available, HLA class I and class II types were taken from metadata supplied by the sample provider and were not determined by assay-based typing.

Paper-wide results and their limitations: The amount of clinical and demographic metadata varied by source and participant and was provided uncurated.

Here V drops 2 bases and J drops 4 bases, and the junction holds 3 bases not matched to any gene. The CDR3 sequence holds 14 residues, the cysteine and phenylalanine included. Only the CDR3 part of the read is kept: 42 bases, read in frame from the first base. From a lookup of the germline V gene, CDR1 and CDR2 are WSHSY and SAAADI. The clonotype comes from a woman aged 50 to 60 who had recovered from COVID-19. Sequencing used PBMCs or T cells enriched from blood (not recorded which). The chain employs TRBV10-2 and TRBJ1-1; TRBD1 matches 8 bases in the middle. The nucleotide sequence reads as follows: TGCGCCAGCAGTGAGAACGACAGGGGCACTGAAGCTTTCTTT. Its protein is CASSENDRGTEAFF.